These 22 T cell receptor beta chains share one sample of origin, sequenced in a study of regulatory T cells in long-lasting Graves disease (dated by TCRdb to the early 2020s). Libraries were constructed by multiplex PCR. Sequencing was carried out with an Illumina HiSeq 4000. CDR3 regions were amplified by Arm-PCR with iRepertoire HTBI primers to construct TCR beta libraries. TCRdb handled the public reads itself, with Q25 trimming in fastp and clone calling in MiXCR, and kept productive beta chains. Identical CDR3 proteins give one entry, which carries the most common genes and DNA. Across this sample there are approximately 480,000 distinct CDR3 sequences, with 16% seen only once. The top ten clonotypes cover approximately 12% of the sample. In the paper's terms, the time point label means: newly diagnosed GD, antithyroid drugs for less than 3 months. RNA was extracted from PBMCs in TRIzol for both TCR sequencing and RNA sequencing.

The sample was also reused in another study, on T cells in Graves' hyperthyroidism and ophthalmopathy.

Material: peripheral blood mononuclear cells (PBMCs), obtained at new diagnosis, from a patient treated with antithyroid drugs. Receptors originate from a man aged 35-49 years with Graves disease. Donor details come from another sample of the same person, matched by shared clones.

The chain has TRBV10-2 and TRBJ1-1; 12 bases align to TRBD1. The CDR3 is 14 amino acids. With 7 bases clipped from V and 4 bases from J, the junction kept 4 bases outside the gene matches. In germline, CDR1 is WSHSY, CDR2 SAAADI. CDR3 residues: CASKGQGASTEAFF. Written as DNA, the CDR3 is TGCGCCAGCAAGGGACAGGGGGCGAGCACTGAAGCTTTCTTT.

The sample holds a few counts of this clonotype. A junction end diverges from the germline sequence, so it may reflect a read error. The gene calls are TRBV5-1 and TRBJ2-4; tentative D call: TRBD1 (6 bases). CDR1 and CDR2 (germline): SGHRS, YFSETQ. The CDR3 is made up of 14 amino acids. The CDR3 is CASSTGTPGNIQYF. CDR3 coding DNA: TGTGCCAGCAGCACCGGGACACCGGGCAACATTCAGTACTTC.

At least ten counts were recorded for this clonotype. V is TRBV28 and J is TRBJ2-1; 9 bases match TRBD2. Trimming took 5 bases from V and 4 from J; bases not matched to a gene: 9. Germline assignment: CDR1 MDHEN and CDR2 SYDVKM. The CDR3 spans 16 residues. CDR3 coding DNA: TGTGCCAGCAGTCCTTTAGCGGGAGATTGGTACAATGAGCAGTTCTTC. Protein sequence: CASSPLAGDWYNEQFF.

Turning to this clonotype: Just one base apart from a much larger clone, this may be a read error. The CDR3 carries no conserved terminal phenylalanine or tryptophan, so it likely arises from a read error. CDR3 DNA: TGTGCCAGCGCCCGACAGGGACGAAAAGAGACCCAGTACCTC. As protein: CASARQGRKETQYL. The genes are TRBV7-2 and TRBJ2-5, with 7 bases fitting TRBD1. This CDR3 region has 14 residues. The junction had 9 bases not matched to a gene; V was cut back by 8 bases and J by 3 bases. The germline gives CDR1 SGHTA, CDR2 FQGNSA.

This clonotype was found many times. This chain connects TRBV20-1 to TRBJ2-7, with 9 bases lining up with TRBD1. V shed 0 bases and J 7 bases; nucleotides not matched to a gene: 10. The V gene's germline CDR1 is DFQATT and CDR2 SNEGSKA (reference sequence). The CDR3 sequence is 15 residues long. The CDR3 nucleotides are TGCAGTGCTAGAGATCCCGGGACAGGGTTGTGGGAGCAGTACTTC. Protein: CSARDPGTGLWEQYF.

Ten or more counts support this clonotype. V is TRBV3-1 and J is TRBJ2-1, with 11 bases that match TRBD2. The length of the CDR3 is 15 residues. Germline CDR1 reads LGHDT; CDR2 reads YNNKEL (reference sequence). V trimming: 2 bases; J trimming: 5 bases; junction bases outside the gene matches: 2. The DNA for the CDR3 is TGTGCCAGCAGCCAAATTAGCGGGAGGGACAATGAGCAGTTCTTC. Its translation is CASSQISGRDNEQFF.

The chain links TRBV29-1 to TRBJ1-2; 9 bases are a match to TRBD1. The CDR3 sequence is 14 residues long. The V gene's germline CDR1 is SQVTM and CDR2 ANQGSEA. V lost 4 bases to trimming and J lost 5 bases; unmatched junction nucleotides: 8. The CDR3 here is CSVVPETGGYGYTF. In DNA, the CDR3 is TGCAGCGTTGTTCCCGAGACAGGGGGATATGGCTACACCTTC.

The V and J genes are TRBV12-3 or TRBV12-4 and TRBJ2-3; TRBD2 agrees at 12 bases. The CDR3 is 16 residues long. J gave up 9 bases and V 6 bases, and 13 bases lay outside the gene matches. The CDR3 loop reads CASSLRTSGELRTQYF. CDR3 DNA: TGTGCCAGCAGCCTCAGGACTAGCGGGGAGTTGCGCACGCAGTATTTT.

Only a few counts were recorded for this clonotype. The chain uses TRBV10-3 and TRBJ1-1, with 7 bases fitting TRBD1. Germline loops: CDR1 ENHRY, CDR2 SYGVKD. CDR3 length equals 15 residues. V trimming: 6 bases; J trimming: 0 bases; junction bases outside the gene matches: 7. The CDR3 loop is CAIRSGQHLNTEAFF. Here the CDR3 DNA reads TGTGCCATCAGATCGGGACAGCACCTGAACACTGAAGCTTTCTTT.

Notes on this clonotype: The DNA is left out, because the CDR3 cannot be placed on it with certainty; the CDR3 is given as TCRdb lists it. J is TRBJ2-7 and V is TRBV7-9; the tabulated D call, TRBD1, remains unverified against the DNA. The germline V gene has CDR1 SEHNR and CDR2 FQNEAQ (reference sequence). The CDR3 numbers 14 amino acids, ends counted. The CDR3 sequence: CASSSSGGAGEQYF.

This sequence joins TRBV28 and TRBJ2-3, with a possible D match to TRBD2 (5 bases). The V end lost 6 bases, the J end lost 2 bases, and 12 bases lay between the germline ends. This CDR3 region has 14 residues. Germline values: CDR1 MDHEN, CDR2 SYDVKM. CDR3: CASSLARVTDTQYF. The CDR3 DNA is TGTGCCAGCAGCTTAGCGAGAGTCACAGATACGCAGTATTTT.

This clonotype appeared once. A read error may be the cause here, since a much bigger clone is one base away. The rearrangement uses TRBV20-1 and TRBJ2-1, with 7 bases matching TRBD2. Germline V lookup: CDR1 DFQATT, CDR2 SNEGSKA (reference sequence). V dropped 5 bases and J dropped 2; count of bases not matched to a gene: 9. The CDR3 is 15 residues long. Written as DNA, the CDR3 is TGCAGTGCTGGTCCGCTAGCGGAGGCCTACAATGAGCAGTTCTTC. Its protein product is CSAGPLAEAYNEQFF.

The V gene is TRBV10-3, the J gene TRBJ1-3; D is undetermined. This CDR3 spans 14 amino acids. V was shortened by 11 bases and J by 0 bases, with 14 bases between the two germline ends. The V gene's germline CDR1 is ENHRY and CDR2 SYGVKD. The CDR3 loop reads CASGVASSGNTIYF. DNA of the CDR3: TGTGCCTCCGGGGTGGCGAGCTCTGGAAACACCATATATTTT.

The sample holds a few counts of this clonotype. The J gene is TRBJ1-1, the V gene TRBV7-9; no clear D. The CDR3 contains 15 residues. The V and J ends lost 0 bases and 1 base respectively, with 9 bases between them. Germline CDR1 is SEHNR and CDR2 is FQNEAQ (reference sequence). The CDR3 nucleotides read TGTGCCAGCAGCTTAGCGGGCATGTCGAACACTGAAGCTTTCTTT. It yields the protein CASSLAGMSNTEAFF.

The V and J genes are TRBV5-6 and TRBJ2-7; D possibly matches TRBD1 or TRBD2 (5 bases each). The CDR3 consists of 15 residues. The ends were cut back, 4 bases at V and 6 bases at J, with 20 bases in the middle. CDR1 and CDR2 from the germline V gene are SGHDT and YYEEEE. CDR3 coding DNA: TGTGCCAGCAGCCGTTCTCCGGGACCTACGTCCGAGCAGTACTTC. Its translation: CASSRSPGPTSEQYF.

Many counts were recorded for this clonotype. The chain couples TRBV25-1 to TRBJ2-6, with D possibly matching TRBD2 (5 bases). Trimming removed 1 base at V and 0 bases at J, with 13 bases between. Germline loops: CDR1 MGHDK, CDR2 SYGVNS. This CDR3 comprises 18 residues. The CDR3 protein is CASSESTGFSSGANVLTF. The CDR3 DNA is TGTGCCAGCAGTGAATCGACGGGGTTCAGCTCTGGGGCCAACGTCCTGACTTTC.

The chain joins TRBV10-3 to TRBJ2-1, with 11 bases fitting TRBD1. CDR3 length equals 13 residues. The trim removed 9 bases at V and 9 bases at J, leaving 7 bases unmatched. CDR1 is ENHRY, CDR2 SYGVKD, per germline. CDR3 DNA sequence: TGTGCCATGGCCGGGACAGGGGGGGGTGAGCAGTTCTTC. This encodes CAMAGTGGGEQFF.

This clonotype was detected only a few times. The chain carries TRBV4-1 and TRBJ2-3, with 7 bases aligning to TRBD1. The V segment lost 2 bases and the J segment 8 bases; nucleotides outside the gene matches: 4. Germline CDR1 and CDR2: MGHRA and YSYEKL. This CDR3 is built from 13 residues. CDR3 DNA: TGCGCCAGCAGCCAAACCCGGGACAGTACGCAGTATTTT. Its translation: CASSQTRDSTQYF.

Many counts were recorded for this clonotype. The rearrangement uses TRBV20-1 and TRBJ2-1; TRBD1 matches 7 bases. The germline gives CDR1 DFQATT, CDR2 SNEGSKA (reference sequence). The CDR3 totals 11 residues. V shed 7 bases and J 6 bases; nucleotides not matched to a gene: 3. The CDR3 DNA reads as TGCAGTGGGCAGGGGGTCAATGAGCAGTTCTTC. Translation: CSGQGVNEQFF.

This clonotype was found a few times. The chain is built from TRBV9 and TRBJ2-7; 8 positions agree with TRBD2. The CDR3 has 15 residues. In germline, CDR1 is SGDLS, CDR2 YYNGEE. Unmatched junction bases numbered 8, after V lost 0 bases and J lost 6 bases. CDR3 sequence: CASSVDGGGFGEQYF. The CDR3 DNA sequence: TGTGCCAGCAGCGTAGACGGGGGGGGGTTCGGCGAGCAGTACTTC.

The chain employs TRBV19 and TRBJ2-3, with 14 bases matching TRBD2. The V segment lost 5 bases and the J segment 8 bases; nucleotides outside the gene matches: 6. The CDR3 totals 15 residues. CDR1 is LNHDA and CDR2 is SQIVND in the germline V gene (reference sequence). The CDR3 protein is CASSAGLAGGVTQYF. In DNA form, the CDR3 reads TGTGCCAGTAGTGCCGGACTAGCGGGAGGTGTTACGCAGTATTTT. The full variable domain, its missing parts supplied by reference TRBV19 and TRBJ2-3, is DGGITQSPKYLFRKEGQNVTLSCEQNLNHDAMYWYRQDPGQGLRLIYYSQIVNDFQKGDIAEGYSVSREKKESFPLTVTSAQKNPTAFYLCASSAGLAGGVTQYFGPGTRLTVL.

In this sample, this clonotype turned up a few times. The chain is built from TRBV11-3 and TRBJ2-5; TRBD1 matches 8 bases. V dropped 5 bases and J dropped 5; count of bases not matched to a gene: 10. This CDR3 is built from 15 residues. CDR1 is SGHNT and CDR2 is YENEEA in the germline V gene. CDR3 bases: TGTGCCAGCAGCGTGGGACAGGATGGTGGGGAGACCCAGTACTTC. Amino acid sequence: CASSVGQDGGETQYF.